These T cell receptor beta chains were read from a single sample in a study of early T cells in non-severe SARS-CoV-2 infection. From the 5' RACE reads, TCRdb called clonotypes with MiXCR, one entry per CDR3 protein. The sample lists about 77,000 distinct CDR3 sequences, about 17% seen once, with roughly 3% in the top ten. Input material: whole blood. The receptors were sampled from an adult who was a healthcare worker with PCR-confirmed SARS-CoV-2 infection or an uninfected control (not recorded which). Each CDR3 is given with its conserved first and last residue. The D gene is left open where the match is weak. Clone size, where shown, is once, few, many, or a class for clones that have expanded.

cdr3_aa	cdr3_nt	d_call	j_call	v_call	clone_size
CSAPRTFNTGELFF	TGCAGTGCCCCTAGGACTTTCAACACCGGGGAGCTGTTTTTT	-	TRBJ2-2	TRBV20-1	-
CASSVGHRLNYGYTF	TGTGCCAGCAGCGTAGGTCACAGACTTAACTATGGCTACACCTTC	-	TRBJ1-2	TRBV9	-
CSAVRDRETTNEKLFF	TGCAGTGCTGTGCGGGACAGGGAGACAACTAATGAAAAACTGTTTTTT	TRBD1	TRBJ1-4	TRBV20-1	-
CSVDPGPRTGYTF	TGCAGCGTCGACCCGGGCCCCCGGACCGGCTACACCTTC	-	TRBJ1-2	TRBV29-1	-
CASSLERGAREQFF	TGTGCCAGCAGCTTAGAGCGGGGGGCACGTGAGCAGTTCTTC	TRBD2	TRBJ2-1	TRBV7-3	many
CASKPRGGINEQFF	TGTGCCAGCAAACCCCGGGGAGGGATCAATGAGCAGTTCTTC	TRBD2	TRBJ2-1	TRBV2	few
CASSETGGGELFF	TGTGCCAGCAGTGAAACAGGGGGCGGGGAGCTGTTTTTT	TRBD1	TRBJ2-2	TRBV2	few
CASSPPGGAIQYF	TGTGCCAGCTCACCACCCGGGGGGGCCATTCAGTACTTC	TRBD2	TRBJ2-4	TRBV18	few
CSGAGTLDTQYF	TGCAGCGGAGCCGGGACACTAGATACGCAGTATTTT	-	TRBJ2-3	TRBV29-1	-
CASSGYPGLAGGTYTDTQYF	TGTGCCAGCAGCGGATATCCGGGACTAGCGGGAGGAACATACACAGATACGCAGTATTTT	TRBD2	TRBJ2-3	TRBV11-1	-
CASSLLRSGTGDGYTF	TGTGCCAGCAGCTTACTCCGATCCGGGACAGGGGATGGCTACACCTTC	TRBD1	TRBJ1-2	TRBV11-2	-
CATSDPGHYEQYF	TGTGCCACCAGTGATCCCGGACATTACGAGCAGTACTTC	-	TRBJ2-7	TRBV24-1	few
CASSIGAPWAQHF	TGTGCCAGTAGTATAGGTGCCCCATGGGCCCAGCATTTT	-	TRBJ1-5	TRBV19	-
CASSIGLASIHEQFF	TGTGCCAGTAGTATAGGACTAGCGTCGATTCATGAGCAGTTCTTC	TRBD2	TRBJ2-1	TRBV19	few
CASSQGGKNGYTF	TGCGCCAGCAGCCAAGGGGGTAAAAATGGCTACACCTTC	-	TRBJ1-2	TRBV4-1	many
CASTSGSSYNEQFF	TGTGCCAGCACTAGCGGCAGCTCCTACAATGAGCAGTTCTTC	TRBD2	TRBJ2-1	TRBV6-1	few
CASTRGAPNTGELFF	TGTGCCAGCACAAGAGGGGCTCCTAACACCGGGGAGCTGTTTTTT	-	TRBJ2-2	TRBV2	few
CASSLELAGNNEQFF	TGTGCTAGCAGCTTAGAACTAGCGGGGAACAATGAGCAGTTCTTC	TRBD2	TRBJ2-1	TRBV7-7	-
CASSVVLAGREQFF	TGTGCCAGCAGCGTAGTGCTAGCGGGCCGCGAGCAGTTCTTC	TRBD2	TRBJ2-1	TRBV9	-
CASSLANPGLDNTGELFF	TGCGCCAGCAGCTTGGCGAATCCGGGACTAGACAATACCGGGGAGCTGTTTTTT	TRBD2	TRBJ2-2	TRBV5-1	few
CASSLRQEPNTEAFF	TGTGCCAGCAGCTTAAGGCAAGAACCTAACACTGAAGCTTTCTTT	-	TRBJ1-1	TRBV11-2	few
CASSFSRPANTEAFF	TGTGCCAGCAGTTTTTCAAGGCCGGCGAACACTGAAGCTTTCTTT	-	TRBJ1-1	TRBV27	few
CASSLAPSGNEKLFF	TGCGCCAGCAGCTTGGCCCCATCCGGAAATGAAAAACTGTTTTTT	-	TRBJ1-4	TRBV5-1	-
CSVEWQYGYTF	TGCAGCGTTGAATGGCAATATGGCTACACCTTC	-	TRBJ1-2	TRBV29-1	few
CASSRGENTEAFF	TGCGCCAGCAGCCGTGGGGAGAACACTGAAGCTTTCTTT	-	TRBJ1-1	TRBV5-1	-
CASSVDSPGDSPLHF	TGTGCCAGCAGTGTGGACAGCCCAGGTGATTCACCCCTCCACTTT	-	TRBJ1-6	TRBV6-1	-
CASGQAGKETQYF	TGTGCCAGCGGGCAAGCAGGGAAAGAGACCCAGTACTTC	-	TRBJ2-5	TRBV25-1	-